The clone carrying this TCR beta chain has a count of ten or more. What it binds is not known. The CDR3 totals 14 residues. Germline values: CDR1 LNHDA, CDR2 SQIVND (reference sequence). V shed 3 bases, J shed 2 bases, and the junction held 4 bases outside the gene matches. These data belong to a study of T cells in Graves' hyperthyroidism and ophthalmopathy. There were TCR beta CDR3 regions amplified from RNA transcripts. HTBI primers were the set used in a first-round RT-PCR of the TCR CDR3. TCRdb reprocessed the multiplex PCR reads with MiXCR, giving one entry per CDR3 protein. The table shows roughly 800,000 distinct CDR3 sequences, with 38% occurring only once. Study findings and constraints: Within blood appeared most thyroid clonotypes that had expanded above 0.001.

Sequencing was carried out using blood. The J gene is TRBJ2-7, the V gene TRBV19, with 7 bases identical to TRBD1. This clonotype was sampled from a man younger than 35 with Graves' hyperthyroidism. CDR3 bases: TGTGCCAGTAGTATGGCCGGGACAGCCTACGAGCAGTACTTC. Translated: CASSMAGTAYEQYF.